The sequence of this T cell receptor beta chain was determined in a study of blood T cell repertoires in COVID-19. The overall study: Sites across the United States, Italy and Spain contributed samples from acute and convalescent COVID-19. The cDNA or gDNA used as material had been derived from T cells, B-cell-depleted T cells, or PBMCs.

Germline assignment: CDR1 LNHDA and CDR2 SQIVND (reference sequence). Trimming left V 5 bases short and J 0 bases short, with 13 bases between. The CDR3 has 16 amino acids. In the original processing: For nucleated cells, counts were estimated from reference gene primer amplification. Data came from immunoSEQ multiplex PCR; TCRdb stores just in-frame clones and leaves some out. V and J calls and clone size are as listed in that table; D and trimming were resolved from the DNA. The table includes about 330,000 clones, more than 75% detected once. The sequenced sample consisted of peripheral blood. This TCR derives from a woman between 50 and 59 years old with acute or convalescent COVID-19. The rearrangement links TRBV19 to TRBJ1-4; D remains ambiguous. The CDR3 region has the DNA TGTGCCAGTAGTCCTCGAGGGCCTGCAACTAATGAAAAACTGTTTTTT. It encodes CASSPRGPATNEKLFF.